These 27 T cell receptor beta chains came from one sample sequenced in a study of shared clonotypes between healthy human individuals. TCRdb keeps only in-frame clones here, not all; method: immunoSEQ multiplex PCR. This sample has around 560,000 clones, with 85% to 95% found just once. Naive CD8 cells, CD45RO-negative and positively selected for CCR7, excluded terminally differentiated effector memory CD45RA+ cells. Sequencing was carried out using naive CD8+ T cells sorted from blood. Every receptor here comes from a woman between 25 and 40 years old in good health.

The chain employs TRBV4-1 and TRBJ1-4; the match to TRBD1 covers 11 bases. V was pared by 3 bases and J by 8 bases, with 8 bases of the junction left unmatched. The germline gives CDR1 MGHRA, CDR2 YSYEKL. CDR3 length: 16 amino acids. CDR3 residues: CASSQPAGTGGEKLFF. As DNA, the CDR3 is TGCGCCAGCAGCCAGCCGGCCGGGACAGGGGGAGAAAAACTGTTTTTT.

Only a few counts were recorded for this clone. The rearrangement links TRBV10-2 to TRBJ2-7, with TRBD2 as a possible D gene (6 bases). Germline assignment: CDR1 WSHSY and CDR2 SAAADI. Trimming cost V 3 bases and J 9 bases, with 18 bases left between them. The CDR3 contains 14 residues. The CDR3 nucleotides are TGCGCCAGCAGTGAACCGGGACTCTTAACGCGGCAGTACTTC. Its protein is CASSEPGLLTRQYF.

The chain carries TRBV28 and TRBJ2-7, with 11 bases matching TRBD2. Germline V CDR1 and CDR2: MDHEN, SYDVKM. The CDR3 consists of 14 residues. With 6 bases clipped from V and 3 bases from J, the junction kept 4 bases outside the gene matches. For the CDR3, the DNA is TGTGCCAGCAGACGACTAGCGGGGATCTACGAGCAGTACTTC. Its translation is CASRRLAGIYEQYF.

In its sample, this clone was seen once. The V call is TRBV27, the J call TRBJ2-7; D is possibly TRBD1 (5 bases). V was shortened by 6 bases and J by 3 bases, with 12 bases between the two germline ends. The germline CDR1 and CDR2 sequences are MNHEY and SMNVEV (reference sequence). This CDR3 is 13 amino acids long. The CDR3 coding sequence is TGTGCCAGCAGACCCGTCGACAGCTACGAGCAGTACTTC. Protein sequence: CASRPVDSYEQYF.

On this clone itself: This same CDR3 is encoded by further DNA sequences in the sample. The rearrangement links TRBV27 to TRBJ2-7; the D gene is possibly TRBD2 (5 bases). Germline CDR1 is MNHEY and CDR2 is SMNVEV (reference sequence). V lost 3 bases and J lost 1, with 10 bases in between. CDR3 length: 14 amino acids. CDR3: CASSFGSGSYEQYF. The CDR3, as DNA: TGTGCCAGCAGTTTTGGGAGTGGGTCCTACGAGCAGTACTTC.

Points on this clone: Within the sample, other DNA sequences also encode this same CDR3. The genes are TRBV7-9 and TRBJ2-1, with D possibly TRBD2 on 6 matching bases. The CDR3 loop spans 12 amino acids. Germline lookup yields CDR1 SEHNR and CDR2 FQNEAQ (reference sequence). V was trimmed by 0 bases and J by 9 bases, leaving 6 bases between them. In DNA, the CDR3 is TGTGCCAGCAGCTTAGCGGGGGGTGAGCAGTTCTTC. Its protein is CASSLAGGEQFF.

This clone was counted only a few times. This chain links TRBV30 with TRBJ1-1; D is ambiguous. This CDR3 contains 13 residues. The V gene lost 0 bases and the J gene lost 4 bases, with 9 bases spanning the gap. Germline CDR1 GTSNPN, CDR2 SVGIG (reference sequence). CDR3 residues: CAWSVTRGTEAFF. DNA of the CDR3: TGTGCCTGGAGTGTCACAAGAGGCACTGAAGCTTTCTTT.

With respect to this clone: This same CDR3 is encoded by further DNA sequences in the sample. For the CDR3, the DNA is TGTGCCAGTAGTATAGTGGGAGCGTACACAGATACGCAGTATTTT. This sequence encodes CASSIVGAYTDTQYF. The rearrangement joins TRBV19 to TRBJ2-3, with D tentatively TRBD2 (5 bases). Trimming cost V 1 base and J 2 bases, with 10 bases left between them. Looked up from germline, CDR1 is LNHDA and CDR2 is SQIVND (reference sequence). CDR3 size: 15 residues.

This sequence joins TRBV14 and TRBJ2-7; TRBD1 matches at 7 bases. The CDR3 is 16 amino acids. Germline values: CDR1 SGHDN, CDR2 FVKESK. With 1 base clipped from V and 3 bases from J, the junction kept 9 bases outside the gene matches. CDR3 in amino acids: CASSQVPTGPDYEQYF. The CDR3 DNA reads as TGTGCCAGCAGCCAAGTCCCGACAGGGCCAGACTACGAGCAGTACTTC. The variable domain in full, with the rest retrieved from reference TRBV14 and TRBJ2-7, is EAGVTQFPSHSVIEKGQTVTLRCDPISGHDNLYWYRRVMGKEIKFLLHFVKESKQDESGMPNNRFLAERTGGTYSTLKVQPAELEDSGVYFCASSQVPTGPDYEQYFGPGTRLTVT.

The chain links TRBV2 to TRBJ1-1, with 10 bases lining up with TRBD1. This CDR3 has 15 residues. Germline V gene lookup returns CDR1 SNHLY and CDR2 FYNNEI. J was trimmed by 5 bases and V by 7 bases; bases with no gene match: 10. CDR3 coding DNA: TGTGCCAGCATGGGGGGACAGGGGCGAATTACTGAAGCTTTCTTT. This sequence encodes CASMGGQGRITEAFF.

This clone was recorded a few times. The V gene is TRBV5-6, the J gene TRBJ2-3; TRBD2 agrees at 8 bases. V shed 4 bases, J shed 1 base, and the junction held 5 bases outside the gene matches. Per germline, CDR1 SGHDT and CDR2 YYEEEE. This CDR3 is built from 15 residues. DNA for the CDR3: TGTGCCAGCAGCCCTACTAGCGGACGCACAGATACGCAGTATTTT. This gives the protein CASSPTSGRTDTQYF.

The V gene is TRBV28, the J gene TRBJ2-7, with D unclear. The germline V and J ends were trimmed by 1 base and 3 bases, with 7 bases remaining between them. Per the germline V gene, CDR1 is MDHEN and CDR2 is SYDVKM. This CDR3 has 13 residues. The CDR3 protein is CASSLLTSYEQYF. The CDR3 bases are TGTGCCAGCAGTTTATTAACCAGCTACGAGCAGTACTTC.

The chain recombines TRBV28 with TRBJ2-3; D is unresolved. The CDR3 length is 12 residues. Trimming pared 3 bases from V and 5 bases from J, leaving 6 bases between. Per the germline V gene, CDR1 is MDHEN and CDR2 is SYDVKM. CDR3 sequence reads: CASSFDRDTQYF. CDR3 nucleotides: TGTGCCAGCAGTTTTGACCGAGATACGCAGTATTTT.

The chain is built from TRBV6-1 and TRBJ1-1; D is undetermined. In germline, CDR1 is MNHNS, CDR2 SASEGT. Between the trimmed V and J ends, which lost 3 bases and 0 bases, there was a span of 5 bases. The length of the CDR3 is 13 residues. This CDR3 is CASSERMNTEAFF. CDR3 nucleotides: TGTGCCAGCAGTGAGAGAATGAACACTGAAGCTTTCTTT.

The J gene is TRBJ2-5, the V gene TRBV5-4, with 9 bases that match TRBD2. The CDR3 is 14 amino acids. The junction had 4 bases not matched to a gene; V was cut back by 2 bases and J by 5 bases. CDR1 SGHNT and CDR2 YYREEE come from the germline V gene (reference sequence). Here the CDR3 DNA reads TGTGCCAGCAGCTTTCGAGCGGGAGGTGAGACCCAGTACTTC. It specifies CASSFRAGGETQYF. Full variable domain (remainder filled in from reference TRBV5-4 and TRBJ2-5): ETGVTQSPTHLIKTRGQQVTLRCSSQSGHNTVSWYQQALGQGPQFIFQYYREEENGRGNFPPRFSGLQFPNYSSELNVNALELDDSALYLCASSFRAGGETQYFGPGTRLLVL.

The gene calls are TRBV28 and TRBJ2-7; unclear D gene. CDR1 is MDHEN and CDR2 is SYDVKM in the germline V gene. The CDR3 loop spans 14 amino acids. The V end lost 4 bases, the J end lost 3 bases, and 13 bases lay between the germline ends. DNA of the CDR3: TGTGCCAGCAGTTCCGACGGACCCTTCTACGAGCAGTACTTC. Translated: CASSSDGPFYEQYF. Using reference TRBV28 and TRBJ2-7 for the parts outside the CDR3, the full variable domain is DVKVTQSSRYLVKRTGEKVFLECVQDMDHENMFWYRQDPGLGLRLIYFSYDVKMKEKGDIPEGYSVSREKKERFSLILESASTNQTSMYLCASSSDGPFYEQYFGPGTRLTVT.

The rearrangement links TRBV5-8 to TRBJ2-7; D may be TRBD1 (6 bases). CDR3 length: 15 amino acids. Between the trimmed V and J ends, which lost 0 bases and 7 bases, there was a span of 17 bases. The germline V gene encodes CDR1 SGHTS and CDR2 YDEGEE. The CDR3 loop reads CASSLGQVTWGEQYF. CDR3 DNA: TGTGCCAGCAGCTTGGGACAGGTGACGTGGGGGGAGCAGTACTTC.

The CDR3, as DNA: TGTGCCAGCGCCGCATTTTGGGGTACCGGCGAGCAGTACTTC. Its protein product is CASAAFWGTGEQYF. The V call is TRBV27, the J call TRBJ2-5; no firm D call. The better agreement between TRBJ2-7 and the DNA end casts doubt on the J call. This CDR3 is 14 amino acids long. Germline V gene lookup returns CDR1 MNHEY and CDR2 SMNVEV (reference sequence).

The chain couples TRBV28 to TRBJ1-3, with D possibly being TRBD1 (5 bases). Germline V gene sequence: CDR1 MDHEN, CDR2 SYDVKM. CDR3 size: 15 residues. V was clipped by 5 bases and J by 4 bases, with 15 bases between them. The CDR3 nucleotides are TGTGCCAGCAGTCTTTATGGGGGTCCGGGAAACACCATATATTTT. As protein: CASSLYGGPGNTIYF.

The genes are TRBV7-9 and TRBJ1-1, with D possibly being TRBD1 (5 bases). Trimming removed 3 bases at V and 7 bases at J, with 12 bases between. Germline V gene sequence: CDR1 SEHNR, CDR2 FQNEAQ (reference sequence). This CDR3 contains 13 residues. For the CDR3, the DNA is TGTGCCAGCAGCTTCGGACAACCGGATGAAGCTTTCTTT. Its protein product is CASSFGQPDEAFF.

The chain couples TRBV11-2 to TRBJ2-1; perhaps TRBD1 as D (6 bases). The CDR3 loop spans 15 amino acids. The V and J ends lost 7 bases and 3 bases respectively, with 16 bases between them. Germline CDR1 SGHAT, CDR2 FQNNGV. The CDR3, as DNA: TGTGCCAGCACAATGTTCAGGGGAAACTACAATGAGCAGTTCTTC. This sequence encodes CASTMFRGNYNEQFF. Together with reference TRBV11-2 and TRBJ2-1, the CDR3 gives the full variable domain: EAGVAQSPRYKIIEKRQSVAFWCNPISGHATLYWYQQILGQGPKLLIQFQNNGVVDDSQLPKDRFSAERLKGVDSTLKIQPAKLEDSAVYLCASTMFRGNYNEQFFGPGTRLTVL.

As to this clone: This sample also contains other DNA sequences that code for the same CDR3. CDR3 DNA sequence: TGTGCCAGCAGTCCCGGCCGGACCTACGAGCAGTACTTC. It yields the protein CASSPGRTYEQYF. V and J are TRBV27 and TRBJ2-7, with no clear D. With 5 bases removed from V and 2 bases from J, the gap between germline ends came to 10 bases. The germline CDR1 and CDR2 sequences are MNHEY and SMNVEV (reference sequence). This CDR3 region has 13 residues.

The CDR3 spells CASNDRGGGDYEQYF. Here the CDR3 DNA reads TGTGCCAGCAACGACAGGGGAGGGGGTGACTACGAGCAGTACTTC. V gene TRBV6-6 combines with J gene TRBJ2-7; a weak D match, TRBD1 (8 bases). The CDR3 runs to 15 residues. V was pared by 7 bases and J by 3 bases, with 19 bases between. CDR1 is MNHNY, CDR2 SVGAGI, per germline (reference sequence).

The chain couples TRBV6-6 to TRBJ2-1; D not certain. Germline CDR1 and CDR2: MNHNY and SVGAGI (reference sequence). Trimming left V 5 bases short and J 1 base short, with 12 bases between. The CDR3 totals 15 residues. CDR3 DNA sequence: TGTGCCAGCAGTACAGTCCGTAGTTCCTACAATGAGCAGTTCTTC. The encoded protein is CASSTVRSSYNEQFF.

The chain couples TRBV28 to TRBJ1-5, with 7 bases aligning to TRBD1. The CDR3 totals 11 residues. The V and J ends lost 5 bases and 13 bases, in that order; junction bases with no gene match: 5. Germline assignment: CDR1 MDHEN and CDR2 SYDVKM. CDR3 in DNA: TGTGCCAGCAGTCAGGGGGGTAGGCAGCATTTT. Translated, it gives CASSQGGRQHF. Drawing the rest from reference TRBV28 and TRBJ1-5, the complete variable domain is DVKVTQSSRYLVKRTGEKVFLECVQDMDHENMFWYRQDPGLGLRLIYFSYDVKMKEKGDIPEGYSVSREKKERFSLILESASTNQTSMYLCASSQGGRQHFGDGTRLSIL.

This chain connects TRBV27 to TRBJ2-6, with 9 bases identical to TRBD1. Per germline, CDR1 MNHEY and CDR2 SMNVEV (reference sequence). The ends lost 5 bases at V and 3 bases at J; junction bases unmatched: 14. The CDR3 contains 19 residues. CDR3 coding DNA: TGTGCCAGCAGTCCAGGGACAGGGTGGCTAGTGAGTGGGGCCAACGTCCTGACTTTC. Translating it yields CASSPGTGWLVSGANVLTF. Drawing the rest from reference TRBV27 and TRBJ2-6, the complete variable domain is EAQVTQNPRYLITVTGKKLTVTCSQNMNHEYMSWYRQDPGLGLRQIYYSMNVEVTDKGDVPEGYKVSRKEKRNFPLILESPSPNQTSLYFCASSPGTGWLVSGANVLTFGAGSRLTVL.

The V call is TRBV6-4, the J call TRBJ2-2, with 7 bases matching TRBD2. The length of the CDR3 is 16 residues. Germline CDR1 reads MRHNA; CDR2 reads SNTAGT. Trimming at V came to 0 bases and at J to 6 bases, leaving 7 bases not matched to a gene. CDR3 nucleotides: TGTGCCAGCAGTGACTCGACTGCGGGAGTTCCCGGGGAGCTGTTTTTT. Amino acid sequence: CASSDSTAGVPGELFF.